This paragraph reports one T cell receptor beta chain. Study processing details: Estimated nucleated cell counts came from reference gene primer amplification. Only in-frame clones appear in the TCRdb table, and some are missing; sequencing was by immunoSEQ multiplex PCR. That table supplies the V and J calls and clone size; D and trimming were determined from the DNA. Of under 200,000 clones listed, approximately 87% were seen once; the top ten hold about a tenth. This sample is drawn from a study of blood T cell repertoires in COVID-19. On the study more broadly: The United States, Italy and Spain were the sources of the acute and convalescent COVID-19 samples. The analysed material was cDNA or gDNA that came from T cells, B-cell-depleted T cells, or PBMCs.

Seattle enrolled patients during active infection and tracked them longitudinally. Trimming removed 1 base at V and 0 bases at J, with 14 bases between. The germline gives CDR1 SGHRS, CDR2 YFSETQ. CDR3 size: 18 residues. The TCR comes from a woman in her seventies with COVID-19, enrolled during active disease. V and J are TRBV5-1 and TRBJ2-6; D possibly corresponds to TRBD2 (6 bases). The sample comprised peripheral blood. CDR3 sequence reads: CASSLYGTQSSGANVLTF. In DNA form, the CDR3 reads TGCGCCAGCAGCTTGTACGGGACTCAGAGCTCTGGGGCCAACGTCCTGACTTTC.